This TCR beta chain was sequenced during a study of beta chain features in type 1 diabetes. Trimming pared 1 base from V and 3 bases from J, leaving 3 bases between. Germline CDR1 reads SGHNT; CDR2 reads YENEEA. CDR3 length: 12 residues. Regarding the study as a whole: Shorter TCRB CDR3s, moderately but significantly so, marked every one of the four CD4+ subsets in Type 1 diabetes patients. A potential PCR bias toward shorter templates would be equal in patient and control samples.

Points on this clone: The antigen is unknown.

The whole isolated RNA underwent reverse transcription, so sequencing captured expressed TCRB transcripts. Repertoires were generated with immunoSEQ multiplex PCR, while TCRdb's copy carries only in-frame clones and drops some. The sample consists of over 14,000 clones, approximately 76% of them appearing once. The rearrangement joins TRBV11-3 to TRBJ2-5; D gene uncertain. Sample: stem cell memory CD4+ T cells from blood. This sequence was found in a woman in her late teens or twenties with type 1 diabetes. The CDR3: CASSLGEETQYF. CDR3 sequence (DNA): TGTGCCAGCAGCTTAGGAGAAGAGACCCAGTACTTC. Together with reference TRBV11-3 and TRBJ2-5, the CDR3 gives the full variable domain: EAGVVQSPRYKIIEKKQPVAFWCNPISGHNTLYWYLQNLGQGPELLIRYENEEAVDDSQLPKDRFSAERLKGVDSTLKIQPAELGDSAVYLCASSLGEETQYFGPGTRLLVL.